This TCR beta chain stems from a study of T cells after posttransplantation cyclophosphamide. On this clone itself: Its specificity is unknown.

Germline assignment: CDR1 MNHEY and CDR2 SVGAGI. The V and J ends lost 7 bases and 5 bases, in that order; junction bases with no gene match: 10. The CDR3 is 15 amino acids. Cells defined as naive were viable CD3+CD4+ or CD3+CD8+ and CCR7+CD45RA+CD45RO-CD95-CD27+CD28+. Profiled with immunoSEQ multiplex PCR; TCRdb holds only in-frame clones, not every one. The sample yields some 4,100 clones, 95% seen once. Overall study findings and caveats: Blood and skin or GI T cell repertoires showed limited TRB overlap.

The V call is TRBV6-5, the J call TRBJ2-3; 9 bases map to TRBD1. The material sequenced was naive CD4+ T cells sorted from PBMCs. The origin of this receptor is a man aged 50-59 years. The CDR3 region has the DNA TGTGCCAGCAAGCGGGACAGGGAATATAGAGATACGCAGTATTTT. As protein: CASKRDREYRDTQYF.